Below are 17 T cell receptor beta chains sequenced from a single sample in a study of Graves' ophthalmopathy and Graves' hyperthyroidism. As the template, RNA transcripts were used to amplify TCR beta CDR3 regions. HTBI primers were used in a first-round RT-PCR, which preceded a second-round multiplex PCR. A single record per CDR3 protein comes from TCRdb applying MiXCR to the multiplex PCR reads. The data hold 150,000 to 200,000 distinct CDR3 sequences, with 30% to 45% observed a single time. The sequencing input was peripheral blood. These receptors were obtained from a man aged 30 to 39 with Graves' ophthalmopathy.

The chain carries TRBV6-5 and TRBJ2-7; 8 bases map to TRBD1. The CDR3 covers 14 residues. From germline, CDR1 is MNHEY and CDR2 SVGAGI. V lost 2 bases and J lost 5; bases outside the gene matches: 5. The CDR3 nucleotides are TGTGCCAGCAGTTACGCGGACAGGGCGGACGAGCAGTACTTC. Translated, it gives CASSYADRADEQYF.

This clonotype was seen at least ten times. This chain uses TRBV10-3 with TRBJ2-7, with D maybe TRBD2 (7 bases). V was cut by 6 bases and J by 5 bases, with 14 bases left in between. The CDR3 length is 13 residues. Germline-derived CDR1 and CDR2 are ENHRY and SYGVKD. The CDR3: CAIRTGGHDEQYF. The DNA for the CDR3 is TGTGCCATCAGAACGGGGGGCCATGACGAGCAGTACTTC.

This clonotype was detected ten times or more. CDR3 sequence reads: CSSRRGVTEAFF. The CDR3 DNA sequence: TGCAGCTCTCGTAGGGGGGTTACTGAAGCTTTCTTT. The genes are TRBV29-1 and TRBJ1-1, with D possibly matching TRBD1 (6 bases). The CDR3 consists of 12 residues. Germline lookup yields CDR1 SQVTM and CDR2 ANQGSEA. Trimming cost V 8 bases and J 5 bases, with 15 bases left between them.

The rearrangement joins TRBV12-3 or TRBV12-4 to TRBJ1-2; D is unclear. This CDR3 spans 12 amino acids. Trimming stripped 6 bases from V and 8 bases from J, with 13 bases between. This chain's CDR3 is CASRRSRLGYTF. As DNA, the CDR3 is TGTGCCAGCAGGCGAAGTAGGTTAGGCTACACCTTC.

The chain uses TRBV2 and TRBJ1-5; D might be TRBD1 (6 bases). Between the trimmed V and J ends, which lost 8 bases and 0 bases, there was a span of 11 bases. The CDR3 is 14 residues long. CDR1 and CDR2 from the germline V gene are SNHLY and FYNNEI. The CDR3 sequence is CASSGQLSNQPQHF. The CDR3 DNA is TGTGCCAGCTCTGGACAGCTTAGCAATCAGCCCCAGCATTTT.

This sequence joins TRBV28 and TRBJ1-2; TRBD1 agrees at 8 bases. This CDR3 is built from 14 residues. The V gene end was trimmed by 4 bases and the J gene end by 6 bases; junction bases not matched to a gene: 7. CDR1 and CDR2 (germline): MDHEN, SYDVKM. CDR3: CASSWIGQGHGYTF. CDR3 DNA: TGTGCCAGCAGTTGGATCGGACAGGGCCATGGCTACACCTTC.

The gene calls are TRBV6-5 and TRBJ2-5, with no clear D. Germline CDR1 reads MNHEY; CDR2 reads SVGAGI. The CDR3 is 12 amino acids. The V and J ends lost 2 bases and 5 bases respectively, with 6 bases between them. The CDR3 is CASSYPRETQYF. In DNA, the CDR3 is TGTGCCAGCAGTTACCCGCGGGAGACCCAGTACTTC.

This clonotype was seen many times. J is TRBJ1-1 and V is TRBV2, with D uncertain. Germline CDR1 and CDR2: SNHLY and FYNNEI. Trimming pared 3 bases from V and 0 bases from J, leaving 5 bases between. The CDR3 extends over 13 amino acids. CDR3 DNA: TGTGCCAGCAGTGATGGGGTGAACACTGAAGCTTTCTTT. This encodes CASSDGVNTEAFF.

This clonotype was seen ten or more times. The chain has TRBV11-1 and TRBJ2-7; the D call may be TRBD1 or TRBD2 (5 bases each). Germline CDR1 is SGHAT and CDR2 is FQDESV (reference sequence). This CDR3 is 17 amino acids long. V was trimmed by 5 bases and J by 4 bases, leaving 24 bases between them. The CDR3: CASSLRTPGPVEYEQYF. Here the CDR3 DNA reads TGTGCCAGCAGCCTTCGGACGCCGGGACCTGTGGAATACGAGCAGTACTTC. The entire variable domain, with the rest obtained from reference TRBV11-1 and TRBJ2-7, is as follows: EAEVAQSPRYKITEKSQAVAFWCDPISGHATLYWYRQILGQGPELLVQFQDESVVDDSQLPKDRFSAERLKGVDSTLKIQPAELGDSAMYLCASSLRTPGPVEYEQYFGPGTRLTVT.

This clonotype has a handful of counts. CDR3 in amino acids: CASGHYEGGNQPQHF. CDR3 nucleotide sequence: TGTGCCAGCGGACATTACGAGGGCGGCAATCAGCCCCAGCATTTT. V usage is TRBV6-1 and J usage is TRBJ1-5; D perhaps matches TRBD1 (5 bases). Germline loops: CDR1 MNHNS, CDR2 SASEGT. The V and J ends lost 8 bases and 2 bases respectively, with 16 bases between them. The CDR3 consists of 15 residues.

At least ten counts were recorded for this clonotype. DNA for the CDR3: TGTGCCAGCAGTCCTACGTGGACTTCCGATGGCTACACCTTC. This gives the protein CASSPTWTSDGYTF. The V and J genes are TRBV25-1 and TRBJ1-2; no firm D call. The CDR3 totals 14 residues. Trimming removed 5 bases at V and 6 bases at J, with 16 bases between. Germline V gene sequence: CDR1 MGHDK, CDR2 SYGVNS.

This clonotype was recorded many times. The V and J genes are TRBV28 and TRBJ2-7; weak D call: TRBD1 (6 bases). The V gene lost 3 bases and the J gene lost 4 bases, with 7 bases spanning the gap. This CDR3 has 12 amino acids. Per the germline V gene, CDR1 is MDHEN and CDR2 is SYDVKM. CDR3 sequence (DNA): TGTGCCAGCAGTTTTGGACAGTACGAGCAGTACTTC. Translating gives CASSFGQYEQYF.

This clonotype was seen ten or more times. The V call is TRBV6-5, the J call TRBJ2-2; 7 bases align to TRBD1. V trimming: 7 bases; J trimming: 6 bases; junction bases outside the gene matches: 11. This CDR3 contains 15 residues. Germline assignment: CDR1 MNHEY and CDR2 SVGAGI. CDR3 loop: CASNRIRQGSGELFF. The DNA of the CDR3 is TGTGCCAGCAACCGAATCCGACAGGGTTCCGGGGAGCTGTTTTTT.

Many counts were recorded for this clonotype. The chain recombines TRBV5-1 with TRBJ2-7, with 8 positions matching TRBD1. The V gene's germline CDR1 is SGHRS and CDR2 YFSETQ. This CDR3 is built from 16 residues. The V gene end was trimmed by 5 bases and the J gene end by 0 bases; junction bases not matched to a gene: 10. The CDR3 DNA sequence: TGCGCCAGCAGAGACAGGGGCCGGCGAAACTCCTACGAGCAGTACTTC. Residues: CASRDRGRRNSYEQYF.

This chain links TRBV6-2 or TRBV6-3 with TRBJ1-1; no clear D gene. Trimming removed 1 base at V and 6 bases at J, with 12 bases between. The CDR3 is 14 residues long. Germline V gives CDR1 MNHEY, CDR2 SVGEGT. CDR3 bases: TGTGCCAGCAGTTACTGGGAGGGTAACGCTGAAGCTTTCTTT. Encoded protein: CASSYWEGNAEAFF.

This clonotype showed up many times. The V call is TRBV5-1, the J call TRBJ2-5; D is ambiguous. The CDR3 is 15 amino acids. Per the germline V gene, CDR1 is SGHRS and CDR2 is YFSETQ. Trimming shortened V by 0 bases and J by 4 bases, and 13 bases separated the two germline ends. CDR3 nucleotides: TGCGCCAGCAGCTTGGAACTCTGGGGTTCAGAGACCCAGTACTTC. Translated, it gives CASSLELWGSETQYF. Full variable domain (outside the CDR3, taken from reference TRBV5-1 and TRBJ2-5): KAGVTQTPRYLIKTRGQQVTLSCSPISGHRSVSWYQQTPGQGLQFLFEYFSETQRNKGNFPGRFSGRQFSNSRSEMNVSTLELGDSALYLCASSLELWGSETQYFGPGTRLLVL.

The chain carries TRBV28 and TRBJ2-5, with D hard to call. CDR1 and CDR2 (germline): MDHEN, SYDVKM. The CDR3 spans 12 residues. Trimming stripped 1 base from V and 2 bases from J, with 2 bases between. In DNA form, the CDR3 reads TGTGCCAGCAGTTTATTACAAGAGACCCAGTACTTC. Translation gives CASSLLQETQYF.